This section outlines one TCR beta chain sequence together with its context. Its antigen is unidentified. The data originate from a study of regulatory T cells. Study-level findings and limits: Hydrophobic residues at CDR3 positions 6 and 7 were enriched in conventional CD4+ T cells of CD3G-deficient patients.

The V end was cut by 1 base, the J end by 1 base, with 11 bases between. Germline V lookup: CDR1 MNHNS, CDR2 SASEGT. There are 16 residues in the CDR3. All CD3G-deficient patients showed autoimmunity, more severe in two. Sorting split CD4+ cells into CD25-high CD127-low Tregs and CD25-low CD127-high conventional T cells. The PCR used 52 TRBV and 13 TRBJ primers. Measured with immunoSEQ multiplex PCR; TCRdb has only the in-frame clones, and not every one. The profile shows under 45,000 clones, 89% of them singletons. The chain recombines TRBV6-1 with TRBJ2-4; D is perhaps TRBD2 (6 bases). The TCR was taken from a person under 35 with CD3G deficiency. The specimen sequenced was conventional CD4+ T cells sorted from blood. The chain's CDR3 is CASSEGSGRAKNIQYF. For the CDR3, the DNA is TGTGCCAGCAGTGAAGGGTCAGGGAGGGCCAAAAACATTCAGTACTTC.